This TCR beta chain was identified in a study of blood T cell repertoires in COVID-19. As for the study in general: COVID-19 samples from acute and convalescent phases originated in the United States, Italy and Spain. Sources were T cells, B-cell-depleted T cells, or PBMCs; the material itself was cDNA or gDNA.

Here immunoSEQ multiplex PCR was the method, and the copy in TCRdb shows in-frame clones only, minus some. The data show about 140,000 clones, around 90% seen once. The V gene's germline CDR1 is MNHNS and CDR2 SASEGT. The CDR3 loop spans 15 amino acids. V gave up 7 bases and J gave up 0 bases; unmatched junction bases: 6. The specimen was peripheral blood. This chain links TRBV6-1 with TRBJ2-3; the match to TRBD2 covers 8 bases. The origin of this receptor is a man aged 65 to 79 with acute or convalescent COVID-19. The CDR3 DNA reads as TGTGCCAGCAATGAGCGGGGGCTTAGCACAGATACGCAGTATTTT. It yields the protein CASNERGLSTDTQYF.